The rows below give T cell receptor beta chains drawn from one sample of a study of response to subunit inactivated influenza vaccine. Using its own MiXCR run on the RT-PCR reads, TCRdb lists one record per CDR3 protein. Among 450,000 to 500,000 distinct CDR3 sequences, approximately 11% were seen once, and the ten largest hold approximately 12%. The sequencing used PBMCs from blood, collected 40 to 50 days after vaccination. The receptors were gathered from a man in his fifties who received an inactivated influenza vaccine. The CDR3 runs from the conserved cysteine through the conserved F or W. A D gene is named only where the DNA matches it firmly. The size of a clone is reported for some rows only, either as once, few or many, or as a class for expanded clones.

14,.,TRBV28,TRBJ2-4,.,TGTGCCAGCAGTCGCCGGGACTGGAAAAACATTCAGTACTTC,CASSRRDWKNIQYF
13,few,TRBV5-1,TRBJ1-6,.,TGCGCCAGCAGCCCGCCAGTTGGTTCACCCCTCCACTTT,CASSPPVGSPLHF
11,few,TRBV29-1,TRBJ2-5,.,TGCAGCGTTGCCCCCCTAGAGACCCAGTACTTC,CSVAPLETQYF
16,.,TRBV6-2/TRBV6-3,TRBJ2-6,.,TGTGCCAGCAGTTACTCTCCCCGGTTGGGGGCCAACGTCCTGACTTTC,CASSYSPRLGANVLTF
14,.,TRBV10-3,TRBJ2-2,TRBD1,TGTGCCATCAGGGACAGGGGTGACACCGGGGAGCTGTTTTTT,CAIRDRGDTGELFF
13,.,TRBV2,TRBJ2-5,.,TGTGCCAGCAGAGCAGGTTACCAAGAGACCCAGTACTTC,CASRAGYQETQYF
18,few,TRBV11-2,TRBJ2-1,.,TGTGCCAGCAGCTCCCGACTCTTATTAATATCTTCCTACAATGAGCAGTTCTTC,CASSSRLLLISSYNEQFF
15,few,TRBV6-7,TRBJ1-5,.,TGTGCCAGCAGCGGACACAGGGCGCAAGATCAGCCCCAGCATTTT,CASSGHRAQDQPQHF
17,.,TRBV24-1,TRBJ2-1,TRBD2,TGTGCCACCAGTGACCCCGGACTAGCGGGAGGAGTCGATGAGCAGTTCTTC,CATSDPGLAGGVDEQFF
16,.,TRBV7-8,TRBJ2-1,TRBD2,TGTGCCAGCAGCTCCAAGACTAGCGGGAGGGCGAATGAGCAGTTCTTC,CASSSKTSGRANEQFF
17,many,TRBV5-5,TRBJ2-7,TRBD1,TGTGCCAGCAGCTTCGTCGCAGGACAGGCCGACTCCTACGAGCAGTACTTC,CASSFVAGQADSYEQYF
13,once,TRBV10-3,TRBJ2-2,.,TGTGCCCTCACACCAGGGACCACCGGGGAGCTGTTTTTT,CALTPGTTGELFF
15,many,TRBV28,TRBJ2-2,.,TGTGCCAGCAGACGACGGACCCCAGGGACCGGGGAGCTGTTTTTT,CASRRRTPGTGELFF
12,many,TRBV29-1,TRBJ2-2,.,TGCAGCGTTGGAACCAACACCGGGGAGCTGTTTTTT,CSVGTNTGELFF
17,.,TRBV28,TRBJ2-7,.,TGTGCCAGCAGTTTATTGGGCCGCTCTCGGAACTCCTACGAGCAGTACTTC,CASSLLGRSRNSYEQYF
15,.,TRBV28,TRBJ2-7,.,TGTGCCAGCAGTTTTGCAAGACAGGTTTCCTACGAGCAGTACTTC,CASSFARQVSYEQYF
13,.,TRBV12-3/TRBV12-4,TRBJ1-6,.,TGTGCCAGCAGTTTCTTTAGGGATTCACCCCTCCACTTT,CASSFFRDSPLHF
13,.,TRBV12-3/TRBV12-4,TRBJ2-2,.,TGTGCCAGCAGTGACAGGTGGGCCGGGGAGCTGTTTTTT,CASSDRWAGELFF
14,few,TRBV5-5,TRBJ1-5,.,TGTGCCAGCAGCCTTCGGGGGGTGGGGGAGCCCCAGCATTTT,CASSLRGVGEPQHF
15,.,TRBV5-6,TRBJ2-5,.,TGTGCCAGCAGCTGGAGGTGGGGGGCCCAAGAGACCCAGTACTTC,CASSWRWGAQETQYF
14,.,TRBV5-1,TRBJ2-7,.,TGCGCCAGCAGCCCCGGGCCGAGCCCCTACGAGCAGTACTTC,CASSPGPSPYEQYF
11,.,TRBV24-1,TRBJ1-1,.,TGTGCCACCAGTGAGGGAACAGAAGCTTTCTTT,CATSEGTEAFF
16,.,TRBV29-1,TRBJ2-2,TRBD2,TGCAGCGTGGGACTAGCGGGAGGGCCCCACACCGGGGAGCTGTTTTTT,CSVGLAGGPHTGELFF
15,few,TRBV12-3/TRBV12-4,TRBJ1-3,TRBD1,TGTGCCAGCAGTTTCCACAGGGGGAGGAGAAACACCATATATTTT,CASSFHRGRRNTIYF
15,many,TRBV12-3/TRBV12-4,TRBJ1-6,.,TGTGCCAGCAGTTTACAGGACCCGTATAATTCACCCCTCCACTTT,CASSLQDPYNSPLHF
12,.,TRBV20-1,TRBJ2-5,TRBD2,TGCAGTGGAGCGGGAGGCAGCGAGACCCAGTACTTC,CSGAGGSETQYF
18,few,TRBV24-1,TRBJ2-5,TRBD1,TGTGCCACCAGTGATTACCGGGACAGGGGCACGACGATGGAGACCCAGTACTTC,CATSDYRDRGTTMETQYF
15,.,TRBV12-3/TRBV12-4,TRBJ1-5,.,TGTGCCAGCAGTTTAAGGTTAAGGGGGAATCAGCCCCAGCATTTT,CASSLRLRGNQPQHF
12,once,TRBV7-2,TRBJ1-5,.,TGTGCCAGCAGCCTTATGAACCAGCCCCAGCATTTT,CASSLMNQPQHF
13,.,TRBV12-3/TRBV12-4,TRBJ1-6,.,TGTGCCAGCCAGGGGTCGGGGAATTCACCCCTCCACTTT,CASQGSGNSPLHF
15,.,TRBV11-2,TRBJ2-1,TRBD2,TGTGCCAGCAGCTTAGCCGGGAGGCCCTACAATGAGCAGTTCTTC,CASSLAGRPYNEQFF
19,few,TRBV7-3,TRBJ2-3,TRBD2,TGTGCCAGCAGCCCAGTGGTCACGGCTAGCGGGAGGGCGACAGATACGCAGTATTTT,CASSPVVTASGRATDTQYF
14,many,TRBV14,TRBJ2-1,.,TGTGCCAGCAGCGCCCCCCTAGACTACAATGAGCAGTTCTTC,CASSAPLDYNEQFF
13,.,TRBV20-1,TRBJ1-1,.,TGCAGGGCGAGAGACGGTCCTGACACTGAAGCTTTCTTT,CRARDGPDTEAFF
14,many,TRBV4-2,TRBJ2-5,.,TGTGCCAGCAGCCCCCGTGGGCGTCAAGAGACCCAGTACTTC,CASSPRGRQETQYF
13,few,TRBV3-1,TRBJ2-5,.,TGTGCCAGCAGCCGCGGCGGGATTGAGACCCAGTACTTC,CASSRGGIETQYF
14,few,TRBV10-2,TRBJ2-3,TRBD2,TGCGCCAGCAGTGGGGCGGGGGGGCCGAATACGCAGTATTTT,CASSGAGGPNTQYF
15,.,TRBV4-3,TRBJ1-1,.,TGCGCCAGCAGCCAACCAGGACAGCCAAACACTGAAGCTTTCTTT,CASSQPGQPNTEAFF
13,many,TRBV12-3/TRBV12-4,TRBJ2-2,.,TGTGCCAGCAGTATGGGTGAGGGCGGGGAGCTGTTTTTT,CASSMGEGGELFF
13,few,TRBV7-9,TRBJ1-2,TRBD1,TGTGCCAGCAGAGAGGACAGGGGCAATGGCTACACCTTC,CASREDRGNGYTF
13,few,TRBV20-1,TRBJ1-5,.,TGCAGTGCTAGAGGCACTGCGGGCCAGCCCCAGCATTTT,CSARGTAGQPQHF
16,.,TRBV5-1,TRBJ2-7,.,TGCGCCAGCAGCGCTGCAGGGGATCTTCTCTCCTACGAGCAGTACTTC,CASSAAGDLLSYEQYF
14,.,TRBV27,TRBJ1-1,.,TGTGCCAGCAGTTTTCAAGGGGGTGTGACTGAAGCTTTCTTT,CASSFQGGVTEAFF
15,few,TRBV2,TRBJ2-1,TRBD2,TGTGCCAGCAGTAAGGGACTAGCGGGAGCGGATGAGCAGTTCTTC,CASSKGLAGADEQFF
13,many,TRBV12-3/TRBV12-4,TRBJ1-4,.,TGTGCCACGCAATCTACCTTTAATGAAAAACTGTTTTTT,CATQSTFNEKLFF
15,many,TRBV12-3/TRBV12-4,TRBJ2-1,.,TGTGCCAGCACTCCTTCAGGCAGCTCCTACAATGAGCAGTTCTTC,CASTPSGSSYNEQFF
15,.,TRBV7-2,TRBJ1-5,TRBD1,TGTGCCAGCAGCAAGGACAGGGGATTTAATCAGCCCCAGCATTTT,CASSKDRGFNQPQHF
15,.,TRBV10-3,TRBJ2-3,TRBD2,TGTGCCACCTCACGGGGACTAGCGAGCACAGATACGCAGTATTTT,CATSRGLASTDTQYF
13,.,TRBV20-1,TRBJ2-5,TRBD1,TGCAGTGCGTCGGACAGGGGGGGGGAGACCCAGTACTTC,CSASDRGGETQYF
15,.,TRBV6-1,TRBJ1-6,.,TGTGCCAGCAGAGAACAGAGCTCCTATAATTCACCCCTCCACTTT,CASREQSSYNSPLHF
15,few,TRBV7-2,TRBJ2-2,TRBD2,TGTGCCAGCAGCCCCGGGACTAGCGGGAAAGGGGAGCTGTTTTTT,CASSPGTSGKGELFF
15,many,TRBV5-1,TRBJ1-1,TRBD1,TGCGCCAGCAGCCCGGTAGGAACAGGGGACACTGAAGCTTTCTTT,CASSPVGTGDTEAFF
12,many,TRBV29-1,TRBJ2-7,.,TGCAGCGTGAGGACAGAAACCTACGAGCAGTACTTC,CSVRTETYEQYF
13,many,TRBV5-1,TRBJ1-1,TRBD1,TGCGCCAGCAGCCCGACAGGGGACACTGAAGCTTTCTTT,CASSPTGDTEAFF